This entry concerns a single T cell receptor beta chain. The record originates from a study of cytomegalovirus exposure and HLA in healthy donors. From germline, CDR1 is MNHEY and CDR2 SVGAGI. Trimming took 10 bases from V and 7 from J; bases not matched to a gene: 11. CDR3 length: 14 residues. Primers included in the PCR were 60 Vbeta and 13 Jbeta primers. Repertoires were generated with immunoSEQ multiplex PCR, while TCRdb's copy carries only in-frame clones and drops some. This table holds under 200,000 clones, approximately 80% found once. This sequence was found in a man in his 60s in good health and CMV-seronegative. This chain connects TRBV6-5 to TRBJ2-1, with 9 nucleotides matching TRBD1. Sequenced input: PBMCs. The chain's CDR3 is CATRDRESRNEQFF. CDR3 bases: TGTGCCACCAGGGACAGGGAGAGTAGGAATGAGCAGTTCTTC.